The rows below give T cell receptor beta chains drawn from one sample of a study of blood T cell repertoires in COVID-19. Assay: immunoSEQ multiplex PCR; the TCRdb copy retains only in-frame clones and omits some. The sample carries roughly 290,000 clones, roughly 90% recorded once. Sequenced material: PBMCs or T cells enriched from blood (not recorded which). All receptors derive from a woman under 30 with acute COVID-19. Each CDR3 is given with its conserved first and last residue.

TRBV6-5	TRBJ1-2	13	CASSKGRGKGYTF
TRBV28	TRBJ1-1	12	CASSLGQGPAFF
TRBV28	TRBJ2-7	14	CASSLAQGSYEQYF
TRBV19	TRBJ2-5	19	CASSISWVKRGQGQETQYF
TRBV7-6	TRBJ2-2	18	CASSLDGGLAGNTGELFF
TRBV18	TRBJ1-4	16	CASSLLTGNGDEKLFF
TRBV30	TRBJ1-1	16	CASRGGGDVRGAEAFF
TRBV29-1	TRBJ2-3	13	CSVVGGTTDTQYF
TRBV28	TRBJ1-6	15	CASSPRTGVYSPLHF
TRBV7-9	TRBJ1-2	14	CASSLGGTGYGYTF
TRBV30	TRBJ2-3	14	CAWSATRQGGTQYF
TRBV9	TRBJ2-7	15	CASSAGQGSSYEQYF
TRBV14	TRBJ1-2	15	CASSQETASVYGYTF
TRBV7-2	TRBJ1-2	16	CASSLDVAQGAGGYTF
TRBV5-5	TRBJ2-7	13	CASSWGPSYEQYF
TRBV11-3	TRBJ2-1	16	CASSRSVVGSYNEQFF
TRBV19	TRBJ1-2	12	CASSPSVYGYTF
TRBV2	TRBJ2-7	15	CASRNAGTGRLEQYF
TRBV7-2	TRBJ1-1	13	CASSFQGARKAFF
TRBV2	TRBJ1-3	15	CASRLTGVSGNTIYF
TRBV19	TRBJ2-1	17	CASSIPSSAIRYNEQFF
TRBV9	TRBJ1-6	15	CASSALGQVNSPLHF